Listed below are T cell receptor beta chains from one sample, sequenced in a study of T cells in Graves' hyperthyroidism and ophthalmopathy. TCRdb analysed the multiplex PCR reads with MiXCR anew, one entry per CDR3 protein. The sample gives approximately 210,000 distinct CDR3 sequences, 17% of which show up once; around 50% is in the top ten. Sequenced: blood. Every receptor here comes from a man aged 45-65 years with Graves' hyperthyroidism. Both conserved end residues are part of each CDR3. Each record gives: CDR3 length, D gene, clone size, V gene, J gene, CDR3 DNA, CDR3 protein. D genes are given only for firm matches. Rows give clone size only sometimes, using once, few, many, or a class for an expanded clone.

CDR3 length: 17; D gene: TRBD2; clone size: -; V gene: TRBV19; J gene: TRBJ2-1; CDR3 DNA: TGTGCCAGTAGTCCTCCTAGAGCGGGAGTGTCCTACAATGAGCAGTTCTTC; CDR3 protein: CASSPPRAGVSYNEQFF
CDR3 length: 15; D gene: TRBD2; clone size: many; V gene: TRBV20-1; J gene: TRBJ2-5; CDR3 DNA: TGCAGTGCTAGTACTAGCGGGAGTGCTGCAGAGACCCAGTACTTC; CDR3 protein: CSASTSGSAAETQYF
CDR3 length: 14; D gene: TRBD2; clone size: many; V gene: TRBV7-3; J gene: TRBJ2-2; CDR3 DNA: TGTGCCAGCAGCCCTAGCGGAGGCACCGGGGAGCTGTTTTTT; CDR3 protein: CASSPSGGTGELFF
CDR3 length: 13; D gene: -; clone size: many; V gene: TRBV10-3; J gene: TRBJ2-7; CDR3 DNA: TGTGCCATCAGTGTCCCAGGGGTCTACGAGCAGTACTTC; CDR3 protein: CAISVPGVYEQYF
CDR3 length: 15; D gene: TRBD1; clone size: few; V gene: TRBV7-2; J gene: TRBJ2-7; CDR3 DNA: TGTGCCAGCAGCTTAAGGGGGACAGGGGCCTACGAGCAGTACTTC; CDR3 protein: CASSLRGTGAYEQYF
CDR3 length: 16; D gene: TRBD2; clone size: many; V gene: TRBV27; J gene: TRBJ2-3; CDR3 DNA: TGTGCCAGCAGTCTTACTAGCGGGAGGGCCGCAGATACGCAGTATTTT; CDR3 protein: CASSLTSGRAADTQYF
CDR3 length: 16; D gene: -; clone size: many; V gene: TRBV11-2; J gene: TRBJ1-6; CDR3 DNA: TGTGCCAGCAGCTTAGCGGCGACACTTTATAATTCACCCCTCCACTTT; CDR3 protein: CASSLAATLYNSPLHF
CDR3 length: 17; D gene: TRBD2; clone size: few; V gene: TRBV5-1; J gene: TRBJ2-3; CDR3 DNA: TGCGCCAGCAGCCCAGGGACTAGCGGGGTCCCCTCAGATACGCAGTATTTT; CDR3 protein: CASSPGTSGVPSDTQYF
CDR3 length: 13; D gene: -; clone size: many; V gene: TRBV2; J gene: TRBJ2-1; CDR3 DNA: TGTGCCAGCATGGTAGCGGAATACAATGAGCAGTTCTTC; CDR3 protein: CASMVAEYNEQFF
CDR3 length: 10; D gene: -; clone size: once; V gene: TRBV19; J gene: TRBJ2-2; CDR3 DNA: TGTGCCAGAAATGCCGGGGAGCTGTTTTTT; CDR3 protein: CARNAGELFF
CDR3 length: 14; D gene: TRBD2; clone size: many; V gene: TRBV27; J gene: TRBJ2-1; CDR3 DNA: TGTGCCAGCAGTAGGGCGGGAGGGACTGGGGAGCAGTTCTTC; CDR3 protein: CASSRAGGTGEQFF
CDR3 length: 14; D gene: -; clone size: few; V gene: TRBV5-1; J gene: TRBJ2-7; CDR3 DNA: TGCGCCAGCAGCTTGGACGCCAGCTCCTACGAGCAGTACTTC; CDR3 protein: CASSLDASSYEQYF
CDR3 length: 13; D gene: -; clone size: many; V gene: TRBV7-3; J gene: TRBJ2-2; CDR3 DNA: TGTGCCAGCAGCACAGGGAGCACCGGGGAGCTGTTTTTT; CDR3 protein: CASSTGSTGELFF
CDR3 length: 15; D gene: -; clone size: few; V gene: TRBV29-1; J gene: TRBJ2-5; CDR3 DNA: TGCAGCGTTAGCGGGGTGACAGGGTCCGGAGAGACCCAGTACTTC; CDR3 protein: CSVSGVTGSGETQYF
CDR3 length: 15; D gene: TRBD2; clone size: -; V gene: TRBV5-4; J gene: TRBJ2-2; CDR3 DNA: TGTGCCAGCAGCTTGGGGACTAGCGGGATTAGGGAGCTGTTTTTT; CDR3 protein: CASSLGTSGIRELFF
CDR3 length: 15; D gene: -; clone size: few; V gene: TRBV29-1; J gene: TRBJ2-6; CDR3 DNA: TGCAGCGTTGAAGTATTCGGCTCTGGGGCCAACGTCCTGACTTTC; CDR3 protein: CSVEVFGSGANVLTF
CDR3 length: 19; D gene: TRBD2; clone size: many; V gene: TRBV4-1; J gene: TRBJ2-3; CDR3 DNA: TGCGCCAGCAGCCAAGCATTTCCGGGAGGGCTAAGGAGCACAGATACGCAGTATTTT; CDR3 protein: CASSQAFPGGLRSTDTQYF
CDR3 length: 11; D gene: -; clone size: many; V gene: TRBV2; J gene: TRBJ2-1; CDR3 DNA: TGTGCCAGCAGTACAGGTTATGAGCAGTTCTTC; CDR3 protein: CASSTGYEQFF
CDR3 length: 12; D gene: -; clone size: few; V gene: TRBV10-3; J gene: TRBJ2-3; CDR3 DNA: TGTGCCATCAGTGAGAAGCTAGATACGCAGTATTTT; CDR3 protein: CAISEKLDTQYF
CDR3 length: 12; D gene: -; clone size: -; V gene: TRBV6-5; J gene: TRBJ2-7; CDR3 DNA: TGTGCCAGCAGTTACTCGTACTACGAGCAGTACTTC; CDR3 protein: CASSYSYYEQYF
CDR3 length: 13; D gene: TRBD1; clone size: -; V gene: TRBV27; J gene: TRBJ1-5; CDR3 DNA: TGTGCCAGCAGTAGGACAGGGCTCTGGCCCCAGCATTTT; CDR3 protein: CASSRTGLWPQHF
CDR3 length: 12; D gene: -; clone size: few; V gene: TRBV11-3; J gene: TRBJ1-1; CDR3 DNA: TGTGCCAGCAGCCCACGGGACGGTGAAGCTTTCTTT; CDR3 protein: CASSPRDGEAFF
CDR3 length: 16; D gene: TRBD2; clone size: many; V gene: TRBV7-8; J gene: TRBJ2-2; CDR3 DNA: TGTGCCAGCAGCTTCCGACTAGCGGGACGGACCGGGGAGCTGTTTTTT; CDR3 protein: CASSFRLAGRTGELFF